The TCR beta chain under discussion was sequenced for a study of blood T cell dynamics during melanoma immunotherapy. Whole-study context: Patients with metastatic melanoma got pembrolizumab or nivolumab-ipilimumab as first-line care.

The method was immunoSEQ multiplex PCR; TCRdb's version includes in-frame clones alone and lacks a portion of them. Of about 15,000 clones in the sample, roughly 92% are singletons; the top ten hold roughly 0.92%. Trimming removed 5 bases from V and 7 bases from J, with 16 bases in between. CDR3 size: 14 residues. Germline CDR1 reads SGHRS; CDR2 reads YFSETQ. Of note for this clone: Its cognate antigen is unknown.

The time point is: week 3, after first cycle of checkpoint inhibitor. Study-wide points: Disease-control patients' PBMC repertoires became either more clonal or more diverse at W3.

V is TRBV5-1 and J is TRBJ2-1, with D perhaps matching TRBD2 (5 bases). Specimen: blood, collected from a patient treated with checkpoint blockade. This sequence originates from a human donor with melanoma. The CDR3 loop is CASRHDSAGNEQFF. CDR3 in DNA: TGCGCCAGCAGACATGACTCGGCGGGTAATGAGCAGTTCTTC.